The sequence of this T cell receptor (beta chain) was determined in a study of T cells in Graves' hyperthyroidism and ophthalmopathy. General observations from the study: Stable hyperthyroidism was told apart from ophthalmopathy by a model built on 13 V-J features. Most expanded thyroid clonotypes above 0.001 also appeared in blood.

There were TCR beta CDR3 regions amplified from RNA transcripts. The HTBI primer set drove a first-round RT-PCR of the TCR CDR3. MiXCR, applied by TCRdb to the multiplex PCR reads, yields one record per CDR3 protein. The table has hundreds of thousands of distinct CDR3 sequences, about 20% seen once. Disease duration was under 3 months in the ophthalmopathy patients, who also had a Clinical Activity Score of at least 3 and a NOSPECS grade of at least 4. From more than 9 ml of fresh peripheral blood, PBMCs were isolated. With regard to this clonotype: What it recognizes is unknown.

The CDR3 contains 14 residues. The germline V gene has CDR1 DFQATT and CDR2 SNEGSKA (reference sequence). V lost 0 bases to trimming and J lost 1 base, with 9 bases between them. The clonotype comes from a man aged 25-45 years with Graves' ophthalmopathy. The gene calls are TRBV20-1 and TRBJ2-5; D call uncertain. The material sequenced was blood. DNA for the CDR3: TGCAGTGCTAGAGATCTGAGAGGCCAAGAGACCCAGTACTTC. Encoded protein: CSARDLRGQETQYF.